This T cell receptor (beta chain) was documented in a study of blood T cells in healthy people across ages. As regards this clonotype: The antigen is not known.

A J-beta primer mix and a sample-barcoded 5' primer were used in a second PCR of roughly 7 to 12 cycles. Using its own MiXCR run on the 5' RACE reads, TCRdb lists one record per CDR3 protein. This table has roughly 800,000 distinct CDR3 sequences, 55% to 70% appearing once. The germline gives CDR1 SQVTM, CDR2 ANQGSEA. This CDR3 region has 13 residues. V was clipped by 4 bases and J by 5 bases, with 15 bases between them. Each sample yielded at least 6 million isolated PBMCs. Study results and limitations: A roughly linear age-dependent decrease characterized TCR beta diversity per million T cells. A conclusive naive versus antigen-experienced comparison was prevented by the unsorted PBMCs.

Sequenced material: blood. The origin of this receptor is a man aged 25-45 years in good health. The chain carries TRBV29-1 and TRBJ2-7; possible D gene TRBD1, 6 bases. CDR3: CSVGVVQGHEQYF. The CDR3 DNA reads TGCAGCGTTGGGGTTGTACAGGGCCACGAGCAGTACTTC.